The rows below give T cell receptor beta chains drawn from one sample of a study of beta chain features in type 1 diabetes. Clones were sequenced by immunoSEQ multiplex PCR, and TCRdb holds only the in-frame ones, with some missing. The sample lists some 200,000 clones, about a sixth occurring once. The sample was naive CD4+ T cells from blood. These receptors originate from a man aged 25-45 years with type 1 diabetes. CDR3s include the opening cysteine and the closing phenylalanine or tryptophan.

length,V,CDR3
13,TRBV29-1,CSVHGDTTYEQYF
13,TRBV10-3,CAISPTGNTEAFF
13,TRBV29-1,CSVGLIAKNIQYF
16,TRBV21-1,CASSKVERAKADTQYF
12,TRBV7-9,CASSPAAGGAFF
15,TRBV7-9,CASSLDNSGANVLTF
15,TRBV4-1,CASSQEGAHNYGYTF
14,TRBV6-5,CASSIRSSTDTQYF
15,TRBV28,CASSWSGSGANVLTF
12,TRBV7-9,CASTANTGELFF
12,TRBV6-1,CASSVKGDTQYF
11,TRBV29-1,CSVDRDYGYTF
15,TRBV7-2,CASSSLAGGRETQYF
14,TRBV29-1,CSVRGGQGATEAFF
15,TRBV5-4,CASSLTSGRSGELFF
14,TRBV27,CASSYDRITGELFF